This is a list of T cell receptor beta chains from one sample in a study of cytomegalovirus exposure and HLA in healthy donors. Assay: immunoSEQ multiplex PCR; the TCRdb copy retains only in-frame clones and omits some. The sample lists around 110,000 clones, roughly four fifths occurring once. The material sequenced was PBMCs. These receptors came from a man aged 45 to 65 in good health and CMV-seronegative. Each CDR3 is given with its conserved first and last residue. D genes are given only for firm matches. Size tells how often a clone was seen (once, few, many) or the class of an expanded clone, and some rows leave it out.

J gene	clone size	V gene	D gene	CDR3 protein	CDR3 DNA
TRBJ1-1	.	TRBV10-3	TRBD1	CAIRKTGAAEAFF	TGTGCCATCAGGAAGACAGGGGCCGCTGAAGCTTTCTTT
TRBJ2-2	.	TRBV6-1	TRBD1	CASSRDRADGELFF	TGTGCCAGCAGTCGGGACAGGGCCGACGGGGAGCTGTTTTTT
TRBJ2-2	.	TRBV19	.	CASRELPWDTGELFF	TGTGCCAGTAGGGAGCTACCCTGGGACACCGGGGAGCTGTTTTTT
TRBJ2-5	.	TRBV7-7	.	CASSLAGLQETQYF	TGTGCTAGCAGCTTAGCTGGACTTCAAGAGACCCAGTACTTC
TRBJ2-3	few	TRBV15	TRBD1	CATSRASGTGTDTQYF	TGTGCCACCAGCAGGGCCTCCGGGACAGGTACAGATACGCAGTATTTT
TRBJ2-7	once	TRBV30	TRBD1	CAWSVGTGFSYEQYF	TGTGCCTGGAGTGTTGGGACAGGCTTCTCCTACGAGCAGTACTTC
TRBJ1-4	.	TRBV5-1	TRBD1	CASSFGPGTDRTATNEKLFF	TGCGCCAGCAGCTTCGGTCCCGGGACAGATCGAACTGCAACTAATGAAAAACTGTTTTTT
TRBJ1-2	.	TRBV7-9	TRBD1	CASRKGQGAGYTF	TGTGCCAGCAGGAAAGGACAGGGAGCTGGCTACACCTTC
TRBJ2-2	.	TRBV27	.	CASRKGANTGELFF	TGTGCCAGCAGGAAGGGGGCGAACACCGGGGAGCTGTTTTTT
TRBJ2-7	.	TRBV4-3	.	CASSQDSSYEQYF	TGCGCCAGCAGCCAAGACAGTTCCTACGAGCAGTACTTC
TRBJ1-1	.	TRBV11-3	.	CASSLEAGVNTEAFF	TGTGCCAGCAGCTTAGAGGCAGGGGTGAACACTGAAGCTTTCTTT
TRBJ1-2	.	TRBV7-9	.	CSSSLTLQANYGYTF	TGTTCCAGCAGTTTAACCTTACAGGCGAACTATGGCTACACCTTC
TRBJ2-3	.	TRBV2	.	CASSTRAGTSTDTQYF	TGTGCCAGCAGCACCCGGGCGGGTACTAGCACAGATACGCAGTATTTT
TRBJ1-1	.	TRBV5-4	.	CASSGERTYTEAFF	TGTGCCAGCAGCGGAGAGAGGACTTACACTGAAGCTTTCTTT
TRBJ1-2	few	TRBV9	.	CASSADSQAYGYTF	TGTGCCAGCAGCGCGGACAGCCAAGCCTATGGCTACACCTTC
TRBJ1-1	once	TRBV10-3	TRBD1	CAISEPPGTGNTEAFF	TGTGCCATCAGTGAGCCCCCCGGGACAGGGAACACTGAAGCTTTCTTT
TRBJ1-2	.	TRBV7-9	.	CASSLRATNYGYTF	TGTGCCAGCAGCTTACGCGCGACTAACTATGGCTACACCTTC
TRBJ1-5	.	TRBV11-2	TRBD1	CASSLSAGGHQPQHF	TGTGCCAGCAGCTTATCGGCAGGGGGCCATCAGCCCCAGCATTTT
TRBJ1-4	.	TRBV5-1	TRBD1	CASSQQGAGEKLFF	TGCGCCAGCAGCCAGCAGGGGGCAGGCGAAAAACTGTTTTTT
TRBJ2-1	.	TRBV14	TRBD1	CASSLGIQGAAFDEQFF	TGTGCCAGCAGCCTCGGGATACAGGGGGCGGCTTTCGATGAGCAGTTCTTC
TRBJ2-1	.	TRBV7-9	.	CASIRQANEQFF	TGTGCCAGCATCCGACAGGCCAATGAGCAGTTCTTC
TRBJ1-2	.	TRBV5-1	.	CASSLQAGPNYGYTF	TGCGCCAGCAGCCTGCAGGCAGGTCCTAACTATGGCTACACCTTC
TRBJ1-4	few	TRBV25-1	TRBD1	CASSEVRGEKLFF	TGTGCCAGCAGTGAGGTCAGGGGGGAAAAACTGTTTTTT
TRBJ1-2	once	TRBV7-8	.	CASSGGTAANYGYTF	TGTGCCAGCAGCGGCGGGACGGCAGCTAACTATGGCTACACCTTC
TRBJ1-2	.	TRBV4-1	.	CASSQQNRRYSGYTF	TGCGCCAGCAGCCAACAGAACAGGAGATATAGCGGCTACACCTTC
TRBJ2-5	.	TRBV19	.	CASSPSADMETQYF	TGTGCCAGTAGTCCCTCGGCCGACATGGAGACCCAGTACTTC
TRBJ2-1	.	TRBV9	TRBD2	CASTGGGAYNEQFF	TGTGCCAGCACAGGCGGGGGAGCCTACAATGAGCAGTTCTTC
TRBJ1-2	few	TRBV5-4	.	CASSLALDRFNYGYTF	TGTGCCAGCAGCTTGGCCCTGGACAGATTTAACTATGGCTACACCTTC
TRBJ1-3	.	TRBV7-2	.	CASSLGPGGANTIYF	TGTGCCAGCAGCTTGGGGCCAGGTGGTGCGAACACCATATATTTT
TRBJ2-1	.	TRBV6-5	.	CASSSKTAGPYNEQFF	TGTGCCAGCAGTTCGAAGACGGCAGGGCCCTACAATGAGCAGTTCTTC
TRBJ2-5	.	TRBV4-3	TRBD1	CASSLQGGQETQYF	TGCGCCAGCAGCCTACAGGGGGGCCAAGAGACCCAGTACTTC
TRBJ1-2	.	TRBV6-5	TRBD1	CASSDGTGRYGYTF	TGTGCCAGCAGTGACGGGACAGGCCGCTATGGCTACACCTTC
TRBJ2-1	.	TRBV15	TRBD2	CATSRVGLDQFF	TGTGCCACCAGCAGAGTGGGACTAGACCAGTTCTTC
TRBJ2-2	.	TRBV4-2	TRBD2	CASSHGTSGGTTGELFF	TGTGCCAGCAGCCACGGGACTAGCGGGGGGACCACCGGGGAGCTGTTTTTT
TRBJ1-2	.	TRBV29-1	.	CSVLPGGVQGYTF	TGCAGCGTCTTACCGGGGGGGGTTCAGGGCTACACCTTC
TRBJ1-1	.	TRBV10-3	TRBD1	CASGQGGLEAFF	TGTGCCTCCGGACAGGGAGGTCTTGAAGCTTTCTTT
TRBJ2-2	.	TRBV28	TRBD1	CASRTGTGTTGELFF	TGTGCCAGCAGAACCGGGACAGGGACCACCGGGGAGCTGTTTTTT
TRBJ1-6	.	TRBV7-2	.	CASSSTPPSSYNSPLHF	TGTGCCAGCAGCTCCACTCCGCCTAGCTCCTATAATTCACCCCTCCACTTT
TRBJ1-1	.	TRBV5-1	TRBD1	CASSANTGGGTEAFF	TGCGCCAGCAGCGCTAATACAGGGGGAGGGACTGAAGCTTTCTTT
TRBJ1-4	.	TRBV6-5	.	CASRPRLWANEKLFF	TGTGCCAGCAGACCCAGGCTTTGGGCTAATGAAAAACTGTTTTTT
TRBJ1-2	.	TRBV29-1	TRBD1	CSVSWDRGSYTF	TGCAGCGTATCGTGGGACAGGGGTAGCTACACCTTC
TRBJ1-5	.	TRBV7-8	TRBD1	CASSPQPGQGNQPQHF	TGTGCCAGCAGCCCCCAACCGGGACAGGGAAATCAGCCCCAGCATTTT
TRBJ2-2	.	TRBV7-8	.	CASSRTFGTPNTGELFF	TGTGCCAGCAGCCGAACCTTTGGGACACCGAACACCGGGGAGCTGTTTTTT
TRBJ1-2	.	TRBV19	.	CASRILQGVENYGYTF	TGTGCCAGTAGGATTCTACAGGGAGTTGAGAACTATGGCTACACCTTC
TRBJ1-1	.	TRBV7-8	.	CASSLAEVNTEAFF	TGTGCCAGCAGCTTAGCCGAGGTGAACACTGAAGCTTTCTTT